These 29 T cell receptor beta chains came from one sample sequenced in a study of brain T cells in children with intractable seizures. Libraries were prepared by immunoSEQ multiplex PCR; TCRdb keeps only in-frame clonotypes and omits some of them. The table lists 65,000 to 85,000 clones, about 93% of them singletons. This material consisted of peripheral blood, taken at surgery. Receptor source: a boy under three years old with tuberous sclerosis and intractable seizures.

The J gene is TRBJ1-2, the V gene TRBV24-1, with a possible D match to TRBD1 (5 bases). This CDR3 is built from 14 residues. With 3 bases removed from V and 6 bases from J, the gap between germline ends came to 13 bases. Germline lookup yields CDR1 KGHDR and CDR2 SFDVKD. CDR3: CATSDPGTNDGYTF. The CDR3, as DNA: TGTGCCACCAGTGATCCGGGGACCAATGATGGCTACACCTTC.

V gene TRBV19 combines with J gene TRBJ2-7; 8 bases map to TRBD1. Trimming took 6 bases from V and 3 from J; bases not matched to a gene: 1. The CDR3 runs to 12 residues. The germline V gene has CDR1 LNHDA and CDR2 SQIVND (reference sequence). The CDR3 is CASRDRDYEQYF. CDR3 nucleotide sequence: TGTGCCAGTAGGGACAGGGACTACGAGCAGTACTTC. Combining the CDR3 with reference TRBV19 and TRBJ2-7 gives the whole variable domain DGGITQSPKYLFRKEGQNVTLSCEQNLNHDAMYWYRQDPGQGLRLIYYSQIVNDFQKGDIAEGYSVSREKKESFPLTVTSAQKNPTAFYLCASRDRDYEQYFGPGTRLTVT.

The chain links TRBV7-2 to TRBJ2-7; a weak D match, TRBD2 (6 bases). The CDR3 sequence is 18 residues long. With 1 base removed from V and 1 base from J, the gap between germline ends came to 20 bases. CDR1 and CDR2 (germline): SGHTA, FQGNSA. In DNA form, the CDR3 reads TGTGCCAGCAGCTTAGACGTGAGTGGCGGGGTCACTTCCTACGAGCAGTACTTC. Amino acids: CASSLDVSGGVTSYEQYF.

V gene TRBV5-4 combines with J gene TRBJ2-3; D gene unclear. V was trimmed by 0 bases and J by 3 bases, leaving 8 bases between them. This CDR3 comprises 14 residues. CDR1 is SGHNT and CDR2 is YYREEE in the germline V gene (reference sequence). The CDR3 DNA reads as TGTGCCAGCAGCTTGGGGTCCAGTACAGATACGCAGTATTTT. Amino acid sequence: CASSLGSSTDTQYF.

A remark on this clone: At one boundary the junction diverges from the germline segment, which might be a read error. The chain combines TRBV27 with TRBJ2-7; no firm D call. Germline lookup yields CDR1 MNHEY and CDR2 SMNVEV (reference sequence). This CDR3 is built from 13 residues. CDR3: CASSSSTALGKNF. CDR3 DNA: TGTGCCAGCAGTTCCTCGACTGCGCTGGGGAAAAACTTC.

This sequence joins TRBV7-9 and TRBJ2-1; 11 nucleotides align to TRBD1. The J segment lost 6 bases and the V segment lost 5 bases, leaving 6 bases of the junction unmatched. The CDR3 is made up of 15 amino acids. Per germline, CDR1 SEHNR and CDR2 FQNEAQ (reference sequence). CDR3 in DNA: TGTGCCAGCAGCCCACCGGGACAGGGGGGCAATGAGCAGTTCTTC. It specifies CASSPPGQGGNEQFF. Variable domain in full (rest from reference TRBV7-9 and TRBJ2-1): DTGVSQNPRHKITKRGQNVTFRCDPISEHNRLYWYRQTLGQGPEFLTYFQNEAQLEKSRLLSDRFSAERPKGSFSTLEIQRTEQGDSAMYLCASSPPGQGGNEQFFGPGTRLTVL.

The chain is built from TRBV4-2 and TRBJ1-4, with D tentatively TRBD1 (6 bases). Between the trimmed V and J ends, which lost 1 base and 0 bases, there was a span of 12 bases. The CDR3 runs 17 residues. The V gene's germline CDR1 is LGHNA and CDR2 YNFKEQ. The chain's CDR3 is CASSQGGGPPTNEKLFF. CDR3 sequence (DNA): TGTGCCAGCAGCCAAGGCGGGGGGCCGCCAACTAATGAAAAACTGTTTTTT.

The J gene is TRBJ2-1, the V gene TRBV25-1; D ambiguous. This CDR3 spans 13 amino acids. Between the trimmed V and J ends, which lost 0 bases and 5 bases, there was a span of 5 bases. Per the germline V gene, CDR1 is MGHDK and CDR2 is SYGVNS. CDR3 in amino acids: CASSEYGDNEQFF. The CDR3 coding sequence is TGTGCCAGCAGTGAATATGGGGACAATGAGCAGTTCTTC.

The rearrangement joins TRBV7-9 to TRBJ1-1, with D unclear. Germline V gene lookup returns CDR1 SEHNR and CDR2 FQNEAQ (reference sequence). Trimming stripped 1 base from V and 0 bases from J, with 12 bases between. The CDR3 has 16 amino acids. In nucleotides, the CDR3 is TGTGCCAGCAGCTTAGGAGGGTATCCCATGAACACTGAAGCTTTCTTT. It specifies CASSLGGYPMNTEAFF.

The V and J genes are TRBV6-5 and TRBJ2-1; no firm D call. Trimming took off 4 bases at V and 7 bases at J, with 11 bases between the two ends. This CDR3 spans 13 amino acids. Germline V gene sequence: CDR1 MNHEY, CDR2 SVGAGI. CDR3 DNA: TGTGCCAGCAGTTGGGCGACTCCGAATGAGCAGTTCTTC. Translating gives CASSWATPNEQFF.

The chain uses TRBV12-5 and TRBJ2-1; 8 bases are a match to TRBD1. Germline lookup yields CDR1 LGHNT and CDR2 FRNRAP. Germline trimming cut 4 bases from V and 8 bases from J; bases unmatched to any gene: 4. There are 13 residues in the CDR3. This CDR3 is CASGSQGADEQFF. CDR3 DNA sequence: TGTGCTAGTGGTTCCCAGGGGGCAGATGAGCAGTTCTTC.

The CDR3 nucleotides read TGCGCCAGCAGCCAAGCCGGACCCTACAATGAGCAGTTCTTC. This gives the protein CASSQAGPYNEQFF. V usage is TRBV4-1 and J usage is TRBJ2-1; D not certain. Germline assignment: CDR1 MGHRA and CDR2 YSYEKL. This CDR3 is 14 amino acids long. The V gene lost 1 base and the J gene lost 2 bases, with 6 bases spanning the gap.

The chain uses TRBV6-5 and TRBJ1-4, with TRBD1 matching over 10 bases. J lost 5 bases, V lost 6 bases, and 6 bases had no gene match. Germline loops: CDR1 MNHEY, CDR2 SVGAGI. The CDR3 extends over 15 amino acids. CDR3 nucleotides: TGTGCCAGCAGAACTCCGGGACAGGGGAATGAAAAACTGTTTTTT. This encodes CASRTPGQGNEKLFF.

This chain joins TRBV12-3 or TRBV12-4 and TRBJ1-2; tentative D call: TRBD1 (6 bases). The CDR3 consists of 13 residues. The V end was cut by 7 bases, the J end by 7 bases, with 16 bases between. Here the CDR3 DNA reads TGTGCCAGCACCCAGAGGGGGGTTGGTGGCTACACCTTC. This encodes CASTQRGVGGYTF.

The chain couples TRBV7-9 to TRBJ2-5; D remains unclear. Trimming shortened V by 5 bases and J by 0 bases, and 10 bases separated the two germline ends. The CDR3 is made up of 14 amino acids. The germline V gene has CDR1 SEHNR and CDR2 FQNEAQ (reference sequence). The CDR3 region is CASSRLEYQETQYF. DNA of the CDR3: TGTGCCAGCAGCCGACTTGAGTACCAAGAGACCCAGTACTTC.

The chain couples TRBV9 to TRBJ1-4; D gene ambiguous. The CDR3 loop spans 15 amino acids. Germline V gene data show CDR1 as SGDLS and CDR2 as YYNGEE. The V gene lost 0 bases and the J gene lost 7 bases, with 13 bases spanning the gap. The CDR3 region has the DNA TGTGCCAGCAGCGTAGGAACGGGAACCCTTGAAAAACTGTTTTTT. Amino acids: CASSVGTGTLEKLFF.

V usage is TRBV5-4 and J usage is TRBJ2-7, with D maybe TRBD2 (7 bases). The germline CDR1 and CDR2 sequences are SGHNT and YYREEE (reference sequence). Deletions cut 0 bases from V and 5 bases from J, with 12 bases between. This CDR3 comprises 14 residues. The DNA for the CDR3 is TGTGCCAGCAGCTTGGGCAGGGAGGGGGACGAGCAGTACTTC. It translates to CASSLGREGDEQYF.

The chain joins TRBV7-9 to TRBJ1-3, with D unresolved. Germline loops: CDR1 SEHNR, CDR2 FQNEAQ (reference sequence). The ends were cut back, 5 bases at V and 4 bases at J, with 12 bases in the middle. This CDR3 spans 14 amino acids. The CDR3 protein is CASSRPLMGNTIYF. The DNA for the CDR3 is TGTGCCAGCAGCCGTCCTCTGATGGGAAACACCATATATTTT.

V and J are TRBV29-1 and TRBJ2-3; D unclear. CDR1 is SQVTM and CDR2 is ANQGSEA in the germline V gene. V gave up 3 bases and J gave up 4 bases, with 11 bases separating them. The CDR3 consists of 13 residues. The CDR3 here is CSVESFPADTQYF. CDR3 nucleotides: TGCAGCGTTGAGTCATTCCCCGCAGATACGCAGTATTTT.

This chain uses TRBV12-3 or TRBV12-4 with TRBJ2-2; no clear D gene. CDR3 size: 13 residues. The germline V and J ends were trimmed by 1 base and 5 bases, with 5 bases remaining between them. The CDR3 reads CASSLEGTGELFF. DNA for the CDR3: TGTGCCAGCAGTTTAGAGGGAACCGGGGAGCTGTTTTTT.

The V and J genes are TRBV3-1 (or the pseudogene TRBV3-2) and TRBJ1-1; D is unresolved. Trimming pared 0 bases from V and 5 bases from J, leaving 10 bases between. Germline V gives CDR1 LGHDT, CDR2 YNNKEL (reference sequence). CDR3 size: 14 residues. CDR3 coding DNA: TGTGCCAGCAGCCAAGAAGGGCGGGGAACTGAAGCTTTCTTT. Its protein product is CASSQEGRGTEAFF.

This clone is a singleton in its sample. The V call is TRBV7-9, the J call TRBJ2-7; D may match TRBD1 or TRBD2 (5 bases each). The CDR3 spans 12 residues. Per germline, CDR1 SEHNR and CDR2 FQNEAQ (reference sequence). V dropped 5 bases and J dropped 12 bases, with 17 bases sitting between them. The CDR3 bases are TGTGCCAGCAGCGTATCCGGGACCGGGTTGTACTTC. Protein sequence: CASSVSGTGLYF. The variable domain in full, with the rest retrieved from reference TRBV7-9 and TRBJ2-7, is DTGVSQNPRHKITKRGQNVTFRCDPISEHNRLYWYRQTLGQGPEFLTYFQNEAQLEKSRLLSDRFSAERPKGSFSTLEIQRTEQGDSAMYLCASSVSGTGLYFGPGTRLTVT.

This chain uses TRBV6-5 with TRBJ1-1, with D unresolved. The CDR3 covers 11 residues. Trimming left V 4 bases short and J 4 bases short, with 4 bases between. CDR1 MNHEY and CDR2 SVGAGI come from the germline V gene. CDR3 amino acids: CASSLGTEAFF. The CDR3, as DNA: TGTGCCAGCAGTTTGGGCACTGAAGCTTTCTTT.

The CDR3 nucleotides read TGTGCCAGCAGTTTGCTCGGACAGGGGATAGGCACTGAAGCTTTCTTT. Translated, it gives CASSLLGQGIGTEAFF. The rearrangement links TRBV27 to TRBJ1-1; 9 bases fit TRBD1. V gave up 3 bases and J gave up 4 bases; unmatched junction bases: 9. Germline V gene lookup returns CDR1 MNHEY and CDR2 SMNVEV (reference sequence). This CDR3 is built from 16 residues.

The chain employs TRBV4-1 and TRBJ2-5, with D perhaps TRBD1 (5 bases). Germline values: CDR1 MGHRA, CDR2 YSYEKL. This CDR3 is 14 amino acids long. V dropped 2 bases and J dropped 4 bases, with 11 bases sitting between them. CDR3: CASSQTRVGETQYF. In DNA form, the CDR3 reads TGCGCCAGCAGCCAAACCAGGGTCGGAGAGACCCAGTACTTC.

V and J are TRBV7-9 and TRBJ2-6; unclear D gene. Trimming cost V 5 bases and J 2 bases, with 16 bases left between them. Germline assignment: CDR1 SEHNR and CDR2 FQNEAQ (reference sequence). There are 17 residues in the CDR3. The CDR3 here is CASSPRGSYTGANVLTF. CDR3 bases: TGTGCCAGCAGCCCAAGAGGCAGTTACACTGGGGCCAACGTCCTGACTTTC.

The chain joins TRBV4-1 to TRBJ2-1, with D perhaps TRBD2 (5 bases). Between the trimmed V and J ends, which lost 3 bases and 8 bases, there was a span of 20 bases. CDR1 MGHRA and CDR2 YSYEKL come from the germline V gene. The CDR3 has 16 amino acids. The CDR3 nucleotides read TGCGCCAGCAGCCACATGTTAAATCGGGAAAGCGATGAGCAGTTCTTC. This sequence encodes CASSHMLNRESDEQFF.

This chain joins TRBV7-8 and TRBJ1-2, with D possibly matching TRBD1 (5 bases). V was cut by 7 bases and J by 2 bases, with 20 bases left in between. Germline V gene data show CDR1 as SGHVS and CDR2 as FQNEAQ. The CDR3 is 16 residues long. CDR3 amino acids: CASTFEGLQGNYGYTF. The CDR3 nucleotides read TGTGCCAGCACCTTTGAGGGGCTTCAGGGCAACTATGGCTACACCTTC.

The chain is built from TRBV11-3 and TRBJ1-1; 8 bases align to TRBD1. CDR3 size: 17 residues. Germline-derived CDR1 and CDR2 are SGHNT and YENEEA. Losses at the gene ends were 5 bases for V and 2 bases for J; bases not matched to a gene: 13. CDR3: CASSNDPGQALNTEAFF. CDR3 bases: TGTGCCAGCAGCAACGACCCGGGACAGGCCCTAAACACTGAAGCTTTCTTT.